This TCR beta chain was captured by sequencing in a study of immune heterogeneity within non-small cell lung tumors. Study in general: Classification of the tumors gave a few squamous cell carcinomas, about 10 non-squamous carcinomas and 1 not otherwise specified. Findings and caveats of the study: Both recurring identical dominant CDR3 beta clonotypes and site-unique high-frequency clones were observed across tumor sites within a patient. Between individual patients, the high-frequency T-cell receptor beta clonotypes largely differed.

The template for each sample was roughly 610 ng of genomic DNA, which had been extracted from bulk tumor tissue. Surgery yielded several widely spaced biopsies per primary tumor. Curative surgery was undertaken by patients, who had untreated, newly diagnosed non-small cell lung cancer. The TCR beta CDR3 region underwent multiplex PCR amplification with 32 V and 13 J primers. TCRdb analysed the multiplex PCR reads with MiXCR anew, one entry per CDR3 protein. Among around 11,000 distinct CDR3 sequences, about 20% were seen once, and the ten largest hold 3.7%. CDR3 length: 15 amino acids. J gave up 8 bases and V 6 bases, and 10 bases lay outside the gene matches. Germline V lookup: CDR1 MDHEN, CDR2 SYDVKM. This clonotype was observed a few times. Its antigen is not known.

The source is a man aged 55-75 years with non-small cell lung cancer. Sequencing input: lung tumor tissue. J is TRBJ2-1 and V is TRBV28; TRBD1 matches at 10 bases. CDR3 sequence: CASSRPGQGTHEQFF. DNA of the CDR3: TGTGCCAGCAGCCGCCCGGGACAGGGGACCCATGAGCAGTTCTTC. Full variable domain (missing parts from reference TRBV28 and TRBJ2-1): DVKVTQSSRYLVKRTGEKVFLECVQDMDHENMFWYRQDPGLGLRLIYFSYDVKMKEKGDIPEGYSVSREKKERFSLILESASTNQTSMYLCASSRPGQGTHEQFFGPGTRLTVL.